Listed below are T cell receptor beta chains from one sample, sequenced in a study of T cells in Graves' hyperthyroidism and ophthalmopathy. TCRdb reanalysed the multiplex PCR reads using MiXCR and keeps one entry per CDR3 protein. Here the sample spans roughly 700,000 distinct CDR3 sequences, approximately 15% being singletons. The specimen sequenced was blood. All receptors come from a woman between 18 and 29 years old with Graves' hyperthyroidism. The CDR3 runs from the conserved cysteine through the conserved F or W.

j_gene,v_gene,CDR3aa
TRBJ1-2,TRBV6-6,CASSYGQGRGYTF
TRBJ2-2,TRBV6-5,CASSYDRSNTGELFF
TRBJ1-5,TRBV19,CASSRASFSNQPQHF
TRBJ1-2,TRBV2,CASRLGTGGGYTF
TRBJ2-7,TRBV10-3,CAIEDSGTLEQYF
TRBJ2-3,TRBV29-1,CSVAPTGESDTQYF
TRBJ2-7,TRBV14,CASSGLLGAHEQYF
TRBJ2-5,TRBV10-2,CASNLSGGETQYF
TRBJ2-1,TRBV7-9,CASSFLISYNEQFF
TRBJ1-5,TRBV28,CASSLAGSGGNQPQHF
TRBJ2-1,TRBV7-2,CASSLELGQGFEQFF
TRBJ2-7,TRBV27,CASSLWGEPYEQYF
TRBJ2-7,TRBV2,CASSSTGGWPYEQYF
TRBJ2-1,TRBV7-8,CASSLSPASEQFF
TRBJ2-1,TRBV10-1,CASSESTAGRTFF
TRBJ2-1,TRBV6-1,CASTRYNEQFF
TRBJ2-7,TRBV7-9,CASSSTLGTSGNYEQYF
TRBJ2-7,TRBV7-9,CASSLRDNEQYF
TRBJ2-1,TRBV13,CASLRGARTAGGNEQFF
TRBJ2-6,TRBV6-1,CASAPRSGANVLTF
TRBJ1-5,TRBV28,CASSFPGRTRNQPQHF
TRBJ2-7,TRBV11-2,CASSPKRDSSYEQYF
TRBJ1-4,TRBV2,CASSDVTYEKLFF
TRBJ1-6,TRBV7-9,CASSTKQHSPLHF
TRBJ2-1,TRBV11-2,CASSPTSGRDVHEQFF
TRBJ2-7,TRBV12-3/TRBV12-4,CASSSRGAYEQYF
TRBJ2-7,TRBV14,CASSQTGEQYF
TRBJ2-2,TRBV7-6,CASSSAPGRGTGELFF
TRBJ1-2,TRBV5-1,CASREGSRSHNYGYTF
TRBJ1-1,TRBV6-1,CASIRGTEAYWSTEAFF
TRBJ1-2,TRBV6-1,CATLKTDGYTF
TRBJ2-1,TRBV9,CASSPSSTTWEQFF
TRBJ1-1,TRBV20-1,CSARPGTGPNTEAFF
TRBJ2-7,TRBV3-1,CASSRSGTGYEQYF
TRBJ1-5,TRBV27,CASSVGRRSNQPQHF
TRBJ2-7,TRBV30,CAWSARTSGRPISYEQYF
TRBJ1-2,TRBV29-1,CSVGGTAMGYTF